The entry that follows covers one T cell receptor beta chain sequence. This clonotype was detected a few times. Its antigen is not yet known. Base qualities are not at hand, and no much larger clone is one base apart. Ficoll-Paque density gradient centrifugation was the method used to isolate PBMCs. The sequencing machine was an Illumina NovaSeq 6000. Using 5'RACE with constant-segment primers, TCRalpha and TCRbeta cDNA libraries were constructed, with sample barcodes and unique molecular identifiers added in the process. RNA was extracted from every sample with Trizol reagent. Libraries were amplified in two PCR steps, with a second sample barcode and Illumina TruSeq adapters added in the second step. Libraries were sequenced on an Illumina NovaSeq with 2 x 150 bp paired-end reads. Regarding the original processing steps: With migec v1.2.7, reads were demultiplexed and then collapsed into UMI-guided consensus sequences. Using mixcr v2.1.11, the UMI consensuses were aligned to TRA and TRB V and J templates and assembled into clonotypes. Clonotypes were classified as expanded or contracted when called significant by both edgeR and NoisET, with noise models trained on biological replicates. For edgeR calls, a false discovery rate-adjusted p below 0.01 and a log2 fold-change threshold of 1 were applied. As an exploratory analysis of dynamics, max-normalized trajectories of the 1000 most abundant clonotypes were examined by PCA with hierarchical clustering. The CD4 or CD8 phenotype of responding clones was assigned using the separately sequenced CD4+ and CD8+ repertoires. TCRdb applied fastp at Q25 and MiXCR to the public reads, then kept only in-frame beta chains. Entries that share a CDR3 protein sequence are merged under the most common genes and DNA. The authors' filters were not applied to this entry. This sample holds around 320,000 distinct CDR3 sequences; just under 20% were observed only once. The ten largest clones represent about 21% of the sample.

The data were taken from a study of T-cell memory formation after mild COVID-19 (dated by TCRdb to the early 2020s). Study-level background: TCR sequence clusters from the two donors were found to be largely donor specific. Longitudinal TCRalpha and TCRbeta repertoire sequencing tracked T-cell clones expanding and contracting after mild COVID-19 in two donors. Two young, previously healthy adult volunteers made up the cohort, one male and one female. Overall study outcomes, separate from this receptor: Whether the second-wave clones peaking on day 37 were SARS-CoV-2 specific was not confirmed. Some responding clones were detected in pre-infection memory, suggesting pre-existing cross-reactive memory T cells joined the SARS-CoV-2 response. Clones that contracted from day 15 to 85 showed balanced CD4/CD8 phenotypes, whereas a second wave of clones that expanded from day 15 to 37 leaned towards CD4+. The study included only a couple of mild cases, and larger cohorts that include severe cases with pre-infection samples were judged to be necessary. Contracting CD4+ clones were located mainly in the CM and EM memory subsets, whereas CD8+ clones were found to be enriched in EMRA.

CDR1 MNHEY and CDR2 SVGEGT were looked up in the germline V gene. The CDR3 runs 13 residues from the cysteine to the phenylalanine. Just CDR3 DNA is preserved here, 39 bases in frame from base 1. V is cut back by 6 bases and J by 8 bases, with 9 bases in the junction unmatched. The rearrangement joined TRBV6-2 or TRBV6-3 to TRBJ1-2; a stretch of 7 junction bases matches TRBD1. The material sequenced was PBMCs or a T cell subset sorted from them (not recorded which). The sequence derives from a man between 18 and 29 years old who had mild COVID-19 (a few samples of this study predate the infection). The sample titles of this study are shuffled in the database, so cell type and time point are left out; the donor was told from shared clones. In nucleotide form, the sequence is TGTGCCAGCAGAAGGGACAGCGATGGAGGCTACACCTTC. Translated, this is CASRRDSDGGYTF.